Sequencing of this TCR delta chain was carried out in a study of γδ T cells in repeated Plasmodium falciparum infection. Turning to the study itself: Sampling occurred at baseline, pre-infection for selected infections, and 21 days post-infection. General study points: Donors in Mali lived in a small rural village, largely one ethnic group.

As regards this clone: Its antigen remains unidentified. This DNA's translation and the protein TCRdb lists, from a much larger clone, do not match at residue 9, likely due to a read error; the protein shown is translated from the DNA.

Vgamma9/Vdelta2+ and Vdelta2-negative gammadelta T cells were flow-sorted from PBMC for bulk sequencing. Per the germline V gene, CDR1 is TSWWSYY and CDR2 is QGS. This CDR3 has 23 residues. With 3 bases removed from V and 0 bases from J, the gap between germline ends came to 32 bases. TCRdb reanalysed the multiplex PCR reads via CATT. The table lists 53,000 or so delta-chain clones, 1.9% of them singletons, with roughly a quarter in the top ten. The receptor comes from a pool of human donors (malaria-infected and uninfected, not separated). Sequencing input: gamma-delta T cells from blood. V gene TRDV1 combines with J gene TRDJ2; D is perhaps TRDD3 (6 bases). CDR3 region: CALGDLTILLPWGHIALTAQLFF. In DNA form, the CDR3 reads TGTGCTCTTGGGGATCTAACGATCCTCTTACCGTGGGGGCATATAGCTTTGACAGCACAACTCTTCTTT.